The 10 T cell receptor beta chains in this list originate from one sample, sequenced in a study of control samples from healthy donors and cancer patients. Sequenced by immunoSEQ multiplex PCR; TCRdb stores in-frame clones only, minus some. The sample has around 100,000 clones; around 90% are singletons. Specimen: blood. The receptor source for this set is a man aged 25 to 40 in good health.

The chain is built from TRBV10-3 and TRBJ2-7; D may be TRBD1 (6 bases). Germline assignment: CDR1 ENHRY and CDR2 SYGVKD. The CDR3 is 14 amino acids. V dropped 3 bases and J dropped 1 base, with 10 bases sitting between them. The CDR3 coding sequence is TGTGCCATCAGTGAAGCTCAGGGGTCCTACGAGCAGTACTTC. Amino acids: CAISEAQGSYEQYF.

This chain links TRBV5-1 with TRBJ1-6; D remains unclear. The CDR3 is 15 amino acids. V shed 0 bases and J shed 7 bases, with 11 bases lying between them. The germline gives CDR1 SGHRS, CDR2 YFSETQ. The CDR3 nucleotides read TGCGCCAGCAGCTTGGATAGCGGCAGGAATTCACCCCTCCACTTT. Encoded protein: CASSLDSGRNSPLHF.

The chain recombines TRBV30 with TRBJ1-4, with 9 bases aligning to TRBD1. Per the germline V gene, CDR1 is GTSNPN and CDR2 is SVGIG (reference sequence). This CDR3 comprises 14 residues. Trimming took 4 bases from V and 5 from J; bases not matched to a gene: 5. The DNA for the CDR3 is TGTGCCTGGAATCCGGGGACAGGGAATGAAAAACTGTTTTTT. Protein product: CAWNPGTGNEKLFF.

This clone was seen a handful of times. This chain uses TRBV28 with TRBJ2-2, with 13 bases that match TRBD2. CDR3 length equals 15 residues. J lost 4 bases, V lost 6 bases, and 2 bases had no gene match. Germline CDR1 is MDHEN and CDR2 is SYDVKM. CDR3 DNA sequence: TGTGCCAGCAGCCGGACTAGCGGGGGCACCGGGGAGCTGTTTTTT. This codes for CASSRTSGGTGELFF.

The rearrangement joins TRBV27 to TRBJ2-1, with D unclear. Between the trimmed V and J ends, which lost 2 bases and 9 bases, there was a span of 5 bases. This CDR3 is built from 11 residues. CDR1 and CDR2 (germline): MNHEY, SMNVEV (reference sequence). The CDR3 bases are TGTGCCAGCAGTTTAGGCCCTGAGCAGTTCTTC. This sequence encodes CASSLGPEQFF.

CDR3 bases: TGTGCCAGCAGATCCGACAGAAATAGCAATCAGCCCCAGCATTTT. Protein sequence: CASRSDRNSNQPQHF. The J gene is TRBJ1-5, the V gene TRBV6-5, with a weak D call TRBD1 (5 bases). The V gene's germline CDR1 is MNHEY and CDR2 SVGAGI. Trimming stripped 6 bases from V and 0 bases from J, with 12 bases between. This CDR3 region has 15 residues.

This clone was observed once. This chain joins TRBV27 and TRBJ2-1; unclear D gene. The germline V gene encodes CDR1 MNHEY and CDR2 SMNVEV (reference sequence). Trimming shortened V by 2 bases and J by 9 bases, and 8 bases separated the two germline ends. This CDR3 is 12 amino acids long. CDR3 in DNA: TGTGCCAGCAGTTTAGTCGAAGGTGAGCAGTTCTTC. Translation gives CASSLVEGEQFF.

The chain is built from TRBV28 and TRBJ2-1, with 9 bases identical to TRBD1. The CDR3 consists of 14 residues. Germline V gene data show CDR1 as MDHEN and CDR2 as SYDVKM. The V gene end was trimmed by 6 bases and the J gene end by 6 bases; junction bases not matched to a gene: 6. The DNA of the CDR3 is TGTGCCAGCAGGTACAGGGGGCTCACCAATGAGCAGTTCTTC. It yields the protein CASRYRGLTNEQFF.

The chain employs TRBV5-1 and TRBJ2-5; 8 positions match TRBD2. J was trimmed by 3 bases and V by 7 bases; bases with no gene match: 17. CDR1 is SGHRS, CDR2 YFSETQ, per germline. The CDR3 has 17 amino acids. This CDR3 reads CASHRQPTSGLEETQYF. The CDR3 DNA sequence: TGCGCCAGCCATAGACAGCCCACTAGCGGTTTGGAAGAGACCCAGTACTTC.

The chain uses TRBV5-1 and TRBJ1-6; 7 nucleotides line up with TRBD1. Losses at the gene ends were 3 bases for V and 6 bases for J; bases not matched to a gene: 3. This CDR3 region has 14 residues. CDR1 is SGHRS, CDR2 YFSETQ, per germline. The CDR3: CASSSGTANSPLHF. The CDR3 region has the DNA TGCGCCAGCAGCTCTGGGACAGCTAATTCACCCCTCCACTTT.